The present TCR beta chain was sequenced within a study of response to subunit inactivated influenza vaccine. Whole-study findings and limits: The study's authors posited that every seasonal influenza vaccination enlists few new T cells.

MiXCR, run by TCRdb on the RT-PCR reads, gives a single entry per CDR3 protein. Here the sample spans approximately 570,000 distinct CDR3 sequences, approximately 7.6% being singletons. Germline lookup yields CDR1 SEHNR and CDR2 FQNEAQ (reference sequence). V shed 5 bases, J shed 7 bases, and the junction held 12 bases outside the gene matches. The CDR3 runs to 16 residues. A few counts support this clonotype. Its specificity is unknown. This sequence was found in a man aged 45-69 years who received an inactivated influenza vaccine. Sequenced here: PBMCs from blood, sampled about 23 months after vaccination. The V gene is TRBV7-9, the J gene TRBJ1-4; 8 bases map to TRBD1. CDR3 sequence (DNA): TGTGCCAGCAGCCCTCCTGGACAGGGTGGTACTGAAAAACTGTTTTTT. Amino acids: CASSPPGQGGTEKLFF.